This paragraph reports one T cell receptor (beta chain). The antigen remains unidentified. The V and J ends lost 6 bases and 6 bases respectively, with 17 bases between them. Germline CDR1 SQVTM, CDR2 ANQGSEA. The CDR3 is 14 amino acids. This specimen belongs to a study of CD8 T cells in ankylosing spondylitis. Study-level points and caveats: The study identified a TCR beta motif of fewer than 10 highly homologous variants that appeared characteristic of ankylosing spondylitis blood.

Libraries for TCR beta were made by quantitative 5'-RACE with molecular barcodes. TCRdb re-called the 5' RACE reads through MiXCR, storing one row per CDR3 protein. The table has approximately 400,000 distinct CDR3 sequences, roughly 17% seen once. This chain links TRBV29-1 with TRBJ2-2; perhaps TRBD1 as D (6 bases). The clonotype originates from a male donor with ankylosing spondylitis. Input material: blood, either unsorted or a sorted T cell fraction (not recorded which). The CDR3 loop is CSVRDNKVAGELFF. For the CDR3, the DNA is TGCAGCGTCAGGGACAACAAGGTGGCCGGGGAGCTGTTTTTT.